The 23 T cell receptor beta chains below all came from one sample that was sequenced in a study of blood T cell repertoires in COVID-19. TCRdb's copy holds only in-frame clones and misses some; the assay was immunoSEQ multiplex PCR. Of 400,000 to 500,000 clones listed, 70% to 90% are singletons. Specimen: peripheral blood. These TCRs come from a woman aged 25 to 39 with active or convalescent COVID-19.

Turning to this clone: The sample contains more than one DNA sequence encoding this CDR3. In DNA, the CDR3 is TGCGCCAGCAGCTTGGCGGGGGCAACTAATGAAAAACTGTTTTTT. Its translation is CASSLAGATNEKLFF. V is TRBV5-1 and J is TRBJ1-4, with a possible D match to TRBD1 (5 bases). V lost 0 bases and J lost 0, with 6 bases in between. This CDR3 has 15 residues. From germline, CDR1 is SGHRS and CDR2 YFSETQ.

The chain couples TRBV10-3 to TRBJ2-7; D ambiguous. V was trimmed by 4 bases and J by 1 base, leaving 5 bases between them. The CDR3 consists of 12 residues. Germline V gene lookup returns CDR1 ENHRY and CDR2 SYGVKD. The CDR3 region has the DNA TGTGCCATCAGTGTGGCTTCCTACGAGCAGTACTTC. Its translation is CAISVASYEQYF.

Comment on this clone: At one end the junction does not follow the germline gene, possibly because of a read error. The chain carries TRBV7-9 and TRBJ2-7, with TRBD2 matching over 8 bases. Per the germline V gene, CDR1 is SEHNR and CDR2 is FQNEAQ (reference sequence). The CDR3 length is 12 residues. In nucleotides, the CDR3 is TGTGCCAGCAGCTTACAAGGTACTAGCGGACACTTC. Translating it yields CASSLQGTSGHF. The full variable domain, rest sourced from reference TRBV7-9 and TRBJ2-7, is DTGVSQNPRHKITKRGQNVTFRCDPISEHNRLYWYRQTLGQGPEFLTYFQNEAQLEKSRLLSDRFSAERPKGSFSTLEIQRTEQGDSAMYLCASSLQGTSGHFGPGTRLTVT.

The gene calls are TRBV4-1 and TRBJ2-7, with D hard to call. This CDR3 has 15 residues. V lost 0 bases and J lost 0, with 9 bases in between. Germline V CDR1 and CDR2: MGHRA, YSYEKL. The CDR3 protein is CASSQESTYSYEQYF. CDR3 nucleotides: TGCGCCAGCAGCCAAGAAAGTACCTACTCCTACGAGCAGTACTTC.

The genes are TRBV10-3 and TRBJ2-7, with 8 bases matching TRBD2. Germline V gene lookup returns CDR1 ENHRY and CDR2 SYGVKD. CDR3 length: 15 residues. Trimming took 3 bases from V and 6 from J; bases not matched to a gene: 10. This chain's CDR3 is CAISDPGGAPGEQYF. CDR3 nucleotides: TGTGCCATCAGTGATCCGGGGGGGGCTCCTGGCGAGCAGTACTTC.

CDR3 bases: TGTGCAGGATCTCGGGCAGGGGACCACGAGCAGTACTTC. Translating gives CAGSRAGDHEQYF. The J gene is TRBJ2-7, the V gene TRBV5-4; D perhaps matches TRBD1 (6 bases). Germline lookup yields CDR1 SGHNT and CDR2 YYREEE (reference sequence). The CDR3 extends over 13 amino acids. The entire variable domain, with the rest obtained from reference TRBV5-4 and TRBJ2-7, is as follows: ETGVTQSPTHLIKTRGQQVTLRCSSQSGHNTVSWYQQALGQGPQFIFQYYREEENGRGNFPPRFSGLQFPNYSSELNVNALELDDSALYLCAGSRAGDHEQYFGPGTRLTVT.

DNA for the CDR3: TGTGCCAGCAGCCAGCCCCGGGACAGGGTTTCAGGGGAGCAGTTCTTC. Encoded protein: CASSQPRDRVSGEQFF. The rearrangement links TRBV5-6 to TRBJ2-1; 9 positions match TRBD1. The germline V gene has CDR1 SGHDT and CDR2 YYEEEE. V lost 4 bases and J lost 10; bases outside the gene matches: 15. CDR3 length equals 16 residues. The variable domain in full, with the rest retrieved from reference TRBV5-6 and TRBJ2-1, is DAGVTQSPTHLIKTRGQQVTLRCSPKSGHDTVSWYQQALGQGPQFIFQYYEEEERQRGNFPDRFSGHQFPNYSSELNVNALLLGDSALYLCASSQPRDRVSGEQFFGPGTRLTVL.

The chain is built from TRBV10-1 and TRBJ1-1; the D gene is possibly TRBD1 (5 bases). Germline V gene data show CDR1 as WNHNN and CDR2 as SYGVQD (reference sequence). CDR3 size: 15 residues. Deletions cut 3 bases from V and 1 base from J, with 12 bases between. CDR3 residues: CASSDVGQENTEAFF. As DNA, the CDR3 is TGCGCCAGCAGTGATGTCGGACAAGAGAACACTGAAGCTTTCTTT.

This chain links TRBV6-5 with TRBJ2-2; 12 nucleotides align to TRBD1. There are 16 residues in the CDR3. Germline V gene sequence: CDR1 MNHEY, CDR2 SVGAGI. Unmatched junction bases numbered 4, after V lost 2 bases and J lost 6 bases. In DNA, the CDR3 is TGTGCCAGCAGTTACCTGGGACAGGGGGCAGCCGGGGAGCTGTTTTTT. Translation: CASSYLGQGAAGELFF.

V is TRBV10-3 and J is TRBJ1-6; D is perhaps TRBD1 (6 bases). The V end was cut by 6 bases, the J end by 6 bases, with 6 bases between. Germline V gives CDR1 ENHRY, CDR2 SYGVKD. The CDR3 has 12 residues. CDR3 DNA: TGTGCCATCAGGGACAGTAATTCACCCCTCCACTTT. Its protein product is CAIRDSNSPLHF.

This clone was found a few times. The chain uses TRBV6-5 and TRBJ2-1, with D perhaps matching TRBD1 (6 bases). The CDR3 has 15 residues. V lost 6 bases, J lost 4 bases, and 16 bases lay in between. Germline CDR1 is MNHEY and CDR2 is SVGAGI. The CDR3 nucleotides read TGTGCCAGCAGCCCGACAGGCACACCGTACAATGAGCAGTTCTTC. Translated, it gives CASSPTGTPYNEQFF.

The J gene is TRBJ1-6, the V gene TRBV6-1; D is undetermined. Germline V gene sequence: CDR1 MNHNS, CDR2 SASEGT. This CDR3 spans 14 amino acids. Trimming took 2 bases from V and 7 from J, leaving 9 bases between them. The CDR3 DNA is TGTGCCAGCAGTGAACCGGGGAGGAATTCACCCCTCCACTTT. This gives the protein CASSEPGRNSPLHF.

The chain combines TRBV13 with TRBJ1-2; 7 nucleotides match TRBD1. Germline CDR1 and CDR2: PRHDT and FYEKMQ (reference sequence). The CDR3 has 13 amino acids. V gave up 4 bases and J gave up 8 bases; unmatched junction bases: 7. The CDR3: CASSSRQGDGYTF. The CDR3, as DNA: TGTGCCAGCAGCTCTAGACAGGGAGACGGCTACACCTTC.

The chain uses TRBV10-1 and TRBJ1-6, with 7 bases aligning to TRBD1. The J segment lost 5 bases and the V segment lost 8 bases, leaving 6 bases of the junction unmatched. Germline V gene sequence: CDR1 WNHNN, CDR2 SYGVQD (reference sequence). This CDR3 spans 14 amino acids. The CDR3 DNA follows: TGCGCCAGCCGTCATGGACAGGATAATTCACCCCTCCACTTT. It codes for CASRHGQDNSPLHF.

J is TRBJ1-3 and V is TRBV29-1; the match to TRBD1 covers 8 bases. This CDR3 comprises 13 residues. Germline assignment: CDR1 SQVTM and CDR2 ANQGSEA. V dropped 7 bases and J dropped 5; count of bases not matched to a gene: 7. Here the CDR3 DNA reads TGCAGCGGGGAGGACAGGGAACGAAACACCATATATTTT. This codes for CSGEDRERNTIYF.

This clone was seen only once. The chain links TRBV6-1 to TRBJ1-3; no reliable D call. Germline CDR1 and CDR2: MNHNS and SASEGT. Trimming left V 2 bases short and J 4 bases short, with 12 bases between. CDR3 length: 15 amino acids. The CDR3: CASSELNSVGNTIYF. CDR3 bases: TGTGCCAGCAGTGAACTCAACAGTGTCGGAAACACCATATATTTT.

This clone has only one observation. The CDR3 region is CASSQASAGNTEAFF. The CDR3 bases are TGCGCCAGCAGCCAAGCTTCGGCAGGGAACACTGAAGCTTTCTTT. The chain couples TRBV4-1 to TRBJ1-1, with D unclear. CDR1 MGHRA and CDR2 YSYEKL come from the germline V gene. The V gene lost 1 base and the J gene lost 1 base, with 10 bases spanning the gap. The CDR3 is made up of 15 amino acids.

Only one count was recorded for this clone. V gene TRBV2 combines with J gene TRBJ2-2, with 8 bases aligning to TRBD2. Germline V gene sequence: CDR1 SNHLY, CDR2 FYNNEI. V lost 1 base and J lost 6; bases outside the gene matches: 7. This CDR3 has 16 residues. Here the CDR3 reads CASSEGSAGDPGELFF. The CDR3 coding sequence is TGTGCCAGCAGTGAAGGGTCAGCGGGAGATCCCGGGGAGCTGTTTTTT.

The chain is built from TRBV7-9 and TRBJ1-2; D not resolved. The CDR3 extends over 14 amino acids. Per the germline V gene, CDR1 is SEHNR and CDR2 is FQNEAQ (reference sequence). Trimming took off 0 bases at V and 7 bases at J, with 12 bases between the two ends. For the CDR3, the DNA is TGTGCCAGCAGCTTAGCGCTGTTAGATTCTGGCTACACCTTC. Translated, it gives CASSLALLDSGYTF.

The genes are TRBV2 and TRBJ1-5, with 9 bases that match TRBD1. Germline assignment: CDR1 SNHLY and CDR2 FYNNEI. Losses at the gene ends were 10 bases for V and 6 bases for J; bases not matched to a gene: 4. This CDR3 has 12 residues. The CDR3 spells CATGQGVQPQHF. The CDR3 DNA reads TGTGCCACGGGACAGGGAGTTCAGCCCCAGCATTTT. Drawing the rest from reference TRBV2 and TRBJ1-5, the complete variable domain is EPEVTQTPSHQVTQMGQEVILRCVPISNHLYFYWYRQILGQKVEFLVSFYNNEISEKSEIFDDQFSVERPDGSNFTLKIRSTKLEDSAMYFCATGQGVQPQHFGDGTRLSIL.

The chain employs TRBV2 and TRBJ1-4, with D possibly being TRBD1 (6 bases). Deletions cut 4 bases from V and 2 bases from J, with 8 bases between. Looked up from germline, CDR1 is SNHLY and CDR2 is FYNNEI. This CDR3 region has 14 residues. The CDR3 reads CASSAGVTNEKLFF. DNA of the CDR3: TGTGCCAGCAGTGCAGGGGTGACTAATGAAAAACTGTTTTTT.

This clone has a handful of counts. The sample holds other DNA sequences that translate to the same CDR3. J is TRBJ1-2 and V is TRBV24-1; D is uncertain. The germline V and J ends were trimmed by 3 bases and 4 bases, with 2 bases remaining between them. CDR1 KGHDR and CDR2 SFDVKD come from the germline V gene. This CDR3 has 11 residues. This CDR3 reads CATSDLYGYTF. CDR3 coding DNA: TGTGCCACCAGTGATCTCTATGGCTACACCTTC.

The genes are TRBV6-1 and TRBJ1-1; 7 bases match TRBD1. The V segment lost 0 bases and the J segment 6 bases; nucleotides outside the gene matches: 4. The CDR3 extends over 14 amino acids. Germline V gene sequence: CDR1 MNHNS, CDR2 SASEGT. Here the CDR3 reads CASSEARQGPEAFF. In nucleotides, the CDR3 is TGTGCCAGCAGTGAAGCGCGACAGGGCCCTGAAGCTTTCTTT.